This T cell receptor beta chain was sequenced during a study of identical twins. Points from the study as a whole: The analysis was cross-sectional rather than longitudinal within donors.

All donors were healthy, and all were Caucasian. MiXCR, run by TCRdb on the 5' RACE reads, gives a single entry per CDR3 protein. The table records around 570,000 distinct CDR3 sequences, more than 9% of them present only once. This clonotype turned up a few times. Its antigen is not identified. The CDR3 totals 15 residues. J lost 4 bases, V lost 2 bases, and 5 bases had no gene match. CDR1 is ENHRY, CDR2 SYGVKD, per germline. These same records also appear under a second study, on yellow fever vaccine responses in identical twins.

This clonotype was sampled from a woman younger than 35 in good health. The rearrangement joins TRBV10-3 to TRBJ1-1, with TRBD1 matching over 9 bases. Material for sequencing was PBMCs. CDR3 DNA sequence: TGTGCCATCAGTGAGACTTTGACAGGGGGCACTGAAGCTTTCTTT. It encodes CAISETLTGGTEAFF.